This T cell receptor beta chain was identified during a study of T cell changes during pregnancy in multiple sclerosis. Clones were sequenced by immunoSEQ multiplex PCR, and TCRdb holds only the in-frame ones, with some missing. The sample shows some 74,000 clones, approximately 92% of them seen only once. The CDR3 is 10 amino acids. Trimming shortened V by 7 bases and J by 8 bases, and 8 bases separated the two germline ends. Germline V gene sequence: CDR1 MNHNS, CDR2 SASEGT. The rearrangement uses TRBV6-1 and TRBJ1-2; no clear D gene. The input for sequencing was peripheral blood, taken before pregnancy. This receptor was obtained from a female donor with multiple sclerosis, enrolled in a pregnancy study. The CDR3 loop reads CASNKSGYTF. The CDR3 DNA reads TGTGCCAGCAATAAGAGCGGCTACACCTTC.